Below, 19 T cell receptor beta chains from the same sample are listed, as sequenced in a study of blood T cell repertoires in COVID-19 (TCRdb year 2020). The library was produced with the immunoSEQ multiplex PCR assay. Held by TCRdb, this immuneACCESS table contains in-frame sequences only and omits some clones. Under half of the omission traces to an unresolved V gene where checked; the cause of the rest is unknown. This sample holds around 140,000 clones; about 80% were observed only once. The ten largest clonotypes hold 35% to 50% of the sample. The sequenced material came from peripheral blood. These receptors all stem from a human donor in a cohort sampled during active COVID-19.

V gene TRBV3-1 (or the pseudogene TRBV3-2) combines with J gene TRBJ2-3; no firm D call. V dropped 2 bases and J dropped 2 bases, with 8 bases sitting between them. The CDR3 has 14 residues. Germline loops: CDR1 LGHDT, CDR2 YNNKEL (reference sequence). CDR3 bases: TGTGCCAGCAGCCAATGGCTCTCCACAGATACGCAGTATTTT. It encodes CASSQWLSTDTQYF.

This chain links TRBV5-1 with TRBJ2-3, with 10 bases identical to TRBD2. V shed 4 bases and J 2 bases; nucleotides not matched to a gene: 7. The germline V gene encodes CDR1 SGHRS and CDR2 YFSETQ. This CDR3 is 16 amino acids long. CDR3 sequence reads: CASSPQAGGPTDTQYF. The CDR3 nucleotides are TGCGCCAGCAGCCCGCAAGCGGGAGGGCCCACAGATACGCAGTATTTT.

The gene calls are TRBV6-6 and TRBJ2-5, with TRBD1 matching 7 bases. Germline V lookup: CDR1 MNHNY, CDR2 SVGAGI (reference sequence). The CDR3 contains 15 residues. The V gene end was trimmed by 5 bases and the J gene end by 4 bases; junction bases not matched to a gene: 10. Here the CDR3 reads CASSRGTGVGETQYF. In DNA, the CDR3 is TGTGCCAGCAGTCGAGGAACAGGGGTAGGAGAGACCCAGTACTTC.

This clone appeared a single time. The CDR3 DNA sequence: TGTGCCACCAGCAGAGCAGGACAGGGGTTCCCTGAAGCTTTCTTT. Translated, it gives CATSRAGQGFPEAFF. The gene calls are TRBV15 and TRBJ1-1, with 9 bases aligning to TRBD1. V lost 1 base to trimming and J lost 6 bases; unmatched junction nucleotides: 6. Germline lookup yields CDR1 LNHNV and CDR2 YYDKDF (reference sequence). This CDR3 is built from 15 residues.

This chain links TRBV5-1 with TRBJ1-3; weak D call: TRBD1 (5 bases). Between the trimmed V and J ends, which lost 1 base and 3 bases, there was a span of 11 bases. CDR1 is SGHRS, CDR2 YFSETQ, per germline. CDR3 size: 15 residues. CDR3 loop: CASSLNGASGNTIYF. The CDR3 region has the DNA TGCGCCAGCAGCTTGAATGGGGCGAGTGGAAACACCATATATTTT. Full variable domain (missing parts from reference TRBV5-1 and TRBJ1-3): KAGVTQTPRYLIKTRGQQVTLSCSPISGHRSVSWYQQTPGQGLQFLFEYFSETQRNKGNFPGRFSGRQFSNSRSEMNVSTLELGDSALYLCASSLNGASGNTIYFGEGSWLTVV.

At least ten counts were recorded for this clone. The J gene is TRBJ2-7, the V gene TRBV12-5; D may be TRBD1 (6 bases). CDR3 length equals 13 residues. Looked up from germline, CDR1 is LGHNT and CDR2 is FRNRAP. V dropped 2 bases and J dropped 13 bases, with 18 bases sitting between them. CDR3 in amino acids: CASGLYLDRLSYV. As DNA, the CDR3 is TGTGCTAGTGGTTTGTACCTGGACAGATTGTCTTACGTC.

This chain connects TRBV10-3 to TRBJ2-2; TRBD2 agrees at 7 bases. Germline V gene sequence: CDR1 ENHRY, CDR2 SYGVKD. CDR3 length: 12 amino acids. V shed 2 bases, J shed 11 bases, and the junction held 2 bases outside the gene matches. The CDR3: CAISEPGGELFF. The CDR3 bases are TGTGCCATCAGTGAGCCGGGAGGAGAGCTGTTTTTT.

This rearrangement joins TRBV19 to TRBJ1-3; unclear D gene. Germline loops: CDR1 LNHDA, CDR2 SQIVND (reference sequence). Trimming removed 5 bases at V and 4 bases at J, with 9 bases between. The CDR3 is made up of 13 amino acids. The CDR3 is CASSRVEGNTIYF. In nucleotides, the CDR3 is TGTGCCAGTAGTCGAGTAGAGGGAAACACCATATATTTT.

The V call is TRBV5-4, the J call TRBJ2-6; D possibly corresponds to TRBD1 (6 bases). Trimming stripped 4 bases from V and 2 bases from J, with 16 bases between. CDR1 and CDR2 from the germline V gene are SGHNT and YYREEE (reference sequence). The CDR3 contains 17 residues. CDR3 DNA sequence: TGTGCCAGCAGCCCTAGGGGGACCCCGCCTGGGGCCAACGTCCTGACTTTC. It codes for CASSPRGTPPGANVLTF.

The chain has TRBV5-1 and TRBJ2-1; 12 nucleotides align to TRBD2. Germline CDR1 SGHRS, CDR2 YFSETQ. CDR3 length: 16 residues. V trimming: 2 bases; J trimming: 4 bases; junction bases outside the gene matches: 4. As DNA, the CDR3 is TGCGCCAGCAGCTTAGACGGGACTAGCGGGTACAATGAGCAGTTCTTC. The encoded protein is CASSLDGTSGYNEQFF.

This clone showed up just a few times. The chain is built from TRBV27 and TRBJ1-4; 7 bases agree with TRBD1. The J segment lost 3 bases and the V segment lost 5 bases, leaving 6 bases of the junction unmatched. Germline CDR1 and CDR2: MNHEY and SMNVEV (reference sequence). The CDR3 has 15 amino acids. CDR3 sequence reads: CASSPQGLANEKLFF. As DNA, the CDR3 is TGTGCCAGCAGTCCACAGGGGTTGGCTAATGAAAAACTGTTTTTT.

This rearrangement joins TRBV10-3 to TRBJ2-3, with D possibly matching TRBD1 (5 bases). Trimming removed 2 bases from V and 5 bases from J, with 8 bases in between. Germline-derived CDR1 and CDR2 are ENHRY and SYGVKD. The CDR3 length is 13 residues. The CDR3 sequence is CAISERQRDTQYF. The CDR3 bases are TGTGCCATCAGTGAGCGACAGAGAGATACGCAGTATTTT.

The chain joins TRBV9 to TRBJ2-1; 7 bases are shared with TRBD2. CDR3 length: 16 residues. CDR1 and CDR2 (germline): SGDLS, YYNGEE. Trimming at V came to 3 bases and at J to 0 bases, leaving 6 bases not matched to a gene. CDR3 nucleotide sequence: TGTGCCAGCAGCGCGAGCGGGGTTAGCTCCTACAATGAGCAGTTCTTC. Translating gives CASSASGVSSYNEQFF. Full variable domain (remainder filled in from reference TRBV9 and TRBJ2-1): DSGVTQTPKHLITATGQRVTLRCSPRSGDLSVYWYQQSLDQGLQFLIQYYNGEERAKGNILERFSAQQFPDLHSELNLSSLELGDSALYFCASSASGVSSYNEQFFGPGTRLTVL.

The V gene is TRBV7-8, the J gene TRBJ1-1; the D is unclear. The ends were cut back, 2 bases at V and 0 bases at J, with 7 bases in the middle. In germline, CDR1 is SGHVS, CDR2 FQNEAQ. The CDR3 is made up of 14 amino acids. This CDR3 is CASSLYSMNTEAFF. CDR3 in DNA: TGTGCCAGCAGCTTATACAGCATGAACACTGAAGCTTTCTTT.

The V call is TRBV10-3, the J call TRBJ1-2; D might be TRBD1 (5 bases). Germline V lookup: CDR1 ENHRY, CDR2 SYGVKD. CDR3 length: 15 amino acids. The germline V and J ends were trimmed by 3 bases and 1 base, with 12 bases remaining between them. DNA for the CDR3: TGTGCCATCAGTGAAGGTCCTAGGGGTAACTATGGCTACACCTTC. Protein sequence: CAISEGPRGNYGYTF.

This clone was seen a few times. The chain combines TRBV7-9 with TRBJ1-2; 8 nucleotides align to TRBD1. The CDR3 totals 14 residues. The germline V gene encodes CDR1 SEHNR and CDR2 FQNEAQ (reference sequence). Trimming at V came to 1 base and at J to 8 bases, leaving 6 bases not matched to a gene. The CDR3 nucleotides read TGTGCCAGCAGCTTAGGGCAGGGGGCATCCGGCTACACCTTC. Its translation: CASSLGQGASGYTF.

This chain joins TRBV15 and TRBJ1-3; 7 bases agree with TRBD1. This CDR3 is 17 amino acids long. Germline-derived CDR1 and CDR2 are LNHNV and YYDKDF (reference sequence). With V trimmed by 0 bases and J by 3 bases, 8 bases remained unmatched. The CDR3 here is CATSRDPTGQSGNTIYF. CDR3 nucleotides: TGTGCCACCAGCAGAGATCCGACAGGGCAAAGTGGAAACACCATATATTTT.

The V gene is TRBV2, the J gene TRBJ1-2; a possible D gene is TRBD1 (5 bases). Trimming cost V 2 bases and J 0 bases, with 10 bases left between them. The CDR3 contains 15 residues. Germline CDR1 is SNHLY and CDR2 is FYNNEI. For the CDR3, the DNA is TGTGCCAGCAGTGAAAGGTGGGGGGCTAACTATGGCTACACCTTC. Protein: CASSERWGANYGYTF.

This chain uses TRBV19 with TRBJ2-4; 10 bases align to TRBD1. Germline CDR1 is LNHDA and CDR2 is SQIVND (reference sequence). This CDR3 region has 16 residues. The J segment lost 5 bases and the V segment lost 2 bases, leaving 6 bases of the junction unmatched. CDR3 sequence (DNA): TGTGCCAGTAGTATAAGCAGGACAGGGGGTCAAAACATTCAGTACTTC. It encodes CASSISRTGGQNIQYF.